This T cell receptor beta chain is drawn from a study of neurological immune-mediated disorders (dated by TCRdb to between 2018 and 2020). Regarding the research as a whole: Peripheral blood TCR-beta repertoires from HTLV-I-associated myelopathy (HAM/TSP) patients, multiple sclerosis patients and healthy controls were compared by UMI-based sequencing. The 90 to 120 TCR-beta libraries covered PBMC samples along with longitudinal samples, technical triplicates, and paired sorted CD4+ and CD8+ T-cell subsets. The cohort comprised 65 to 75 subjects: 15 or so HAM/TSP patients, approximately 34 multiple sclerosis patients and approximately 20 healthy controls. General study outcomes and caveats: TCR clonal expansion was greatest in HAM/TSP patients and smallest in MS patients, who ranked below even healthy controls. No identical CDR3 amino acid sequences were found to be shared among expanded clones across subjects, suggesting that TCR-beta repertoires were private in all groups.

The germline V gene gives CDR1 as MDHEN and CDR2 as SYDVKM. The CDR3, cysteine through phenylalanine, is 14 amino acids long. Here the CDR3 DNA is all that survives: 42 bases in frame from base 1. Relative to germline, V is 5 bases shorter and J is 1 base shorter, with 8 bases between their ends. This clonotype was observed at least ten times. Its binding antigen is unknown. No clone much larger than this one lies a single base away; base qualities are absent. For the unsorted PBMC libraries, 2 million PBMCs were stored in RNAlater at -80 degrees C until RNA extraction and were used to generate the libraries. Peripheral blood was subjected to Ficoll-Hypaque density gradient centrifugation to isolate PBMCs, which were then cryopreserved in liquid nitrogen. cDNA was synthesized by template-switch 5'RACE using a primer carrying a 10-nucleotide random unique molecular identifier by which each TCR transcript was tagged. Every sequencing run covered 15-18 subjects and yielded more than 160 million TCR-beta sequences. The RNeasy kit was used to extract total RNA. The KAPA Real-time Library Amplification kit was used to amplify TCR-beta VDJ regions with primers targeting the TCR constant region and the 5'RACE anchor. A first PCR added sample indexes and Illumina adaptors, after which a second PCR increased the library yield. After Ampure bead purification, the TCR product of roughly 650 bp was size-selected on a 2% E-gel SizeSelection system. Before pooling, library quality was checked on a Bioanalyzer, concentration was measured with Qubit, and libraries were quantified with the Kapa Library Quantification kit. Libraries were sequenced paired-end 2 x 150 bp on an Illumina HiSeq 2500. To increase sequence diversity, about 25-31% phiX was spiked into each library pool. The original pipeline was this. The quality-filtered reads were processed with the UMI-based MiGEC pipeline, whose error correction step removed more than 75% of the raw TCR sequences. IMGT germline references were used for aligning VDJ genes, and each clonotype was defined as a unique CDR3 amino acid sequence together with its V-J genes. Clonal expansion, Shannon diversity and CDR3 relatedness were evaluated with VDJtools (CalcPairwiseDistances, ClusterSamples), while phylogenetic trees were built in CLCbio workbench. Expanded clones were defined as having at least 8 unique UMIs, based on coefficient-of-variation modelling across technical triplicates. TCRdb cleaned the public reads at Q25 with fastp, built clones with MiXCR and kept in-frame beta chains. Each CDR3 protein appears once, grouped with its most common genes and DNA. The V and J calls were not made by the authors but by TCRdb's processing. Counted in this sample were tens of thousands of distinct CDR3 sequences; roughly 13% of them appeared once. The ten largest account for over 8.5% of the sample.

This clonotype was sampled from a woman between 55 and 75 years old with HTLV-1-associated myelopathy (HAM/TSP). The receptor chain draws on TRBV28 and TRBJ2-2; the D gene remains uncertain. The sample was PBMCs. The CDR3 reads CASSPPRNTGELFF. The nucleotide sequence is TGTGCCAGCAGTCCACCAAGGAACACCGGGGAGCTGTTTTTT.